The 11 T cell receptor beta chains in this list originate from one sample, sequenced in a study of CD8+ T cells in alopecia areata. Indicated treatment: oral pan-JAK inhibitor, 5-10 mg twice daily. RNA extraction and reverse transcription yielded cDNA as sequencing template. Measured with immunoSEQ multiplex PCR; TCRdb has only the in-frame clones, and not every one. The sample includes tens of thousands of clones, roughly 46% of them seen just once. The input for sequencing was CD8+ T cells sorted from blood, taken around week 36, from a patient treated with tofacitinib. The receptors here all came from a human donor with alopecia areata.

The chain has TRBV7-9 and TRBJ2-5; tentative D call: TRBD2 (6 bases). The V gene lost 3 bases and the J gene lost 1 base, with 12 bases spanning the gap. CDR1 is SEHNR and CDR2 is FQNEAQ in the germline V gene (reference sequence). This CDR3 is built from 15 residues. The CDR3 sequence: CASSLSGGVQETQYF. CDR3 nucleotide sequence: TGTGCCAGCAGCTTGAGCGGCGGGGTCCAAGAGACCCAGTACTTC.

CDR3: CASSVGYSDYGYTF. The CDR3 coding sequence is TGTGCCAGCAGCGTAGGTTACAGTGACTATGGCTACACCTTC. The chain recombines TRBV9 with TRBJ1-2; no definite D call. This CDR3 region has 14 residues. Trimming left V 0 bases short and J 3 bases short, with 9 bases between. Germline V gene lookup returns CDR1 SGDLS and CDR2 YYNGEE.

This rearrangement joins TRBV29-1 to TRBJ1-2, with a tentative D call TRBD1 (6 bases). CDR1 and CDR2 (germline): SQVTM, ANQGSEA. V lost 4 bases, J lost 5 bases, and 14 bases lay in between. This CDR3 region has 13 residues. CDR3 region: CSVAVTGRYGYTF. CDR3 in DNA: TGCAGCGTTGCTGTTACAGGGCGGTATGGCTACACCTTC.

Only a few counts were recorded for this clone. In the same sample, other DNA sequences code for this CDR3. This rearrangement joins TRBV28 to TRBJ1-1; D call uncertain. The V gene lost 2 bases and the J gene lost 3 bases, with 4 bases spanning the gap. Germline assignment: CDR1 MDHEN and CDR2 SYDVKM. The CDR3 runs to 12 residues. CDR3 amino acids: CASSLTYTEAFF. CDR3 bases: TGTGCCAGCAGTTTAACCTACACTGAAGCTTTCTTT.

This clone appeared a few times. The chain is built from TRBV25-1 and TRBJ2-7; D gene uncertain. This CDR3 region has 11 residues. Germline assignment: CDR1 MGHDK and CDR2 SYGVNS. With 7 bases removed from V and 1 base from J, the gap between germline ends came to 5 bases. The CDR3 loop is CASTQSYEQYF. CDR3 sequence (DNA): TGTGCCAGCACACAGTCCTACGAGCAGTACTTC.

The chain combines TRBV4-1 with TRBJ2-7, with TRBD1 matching 8 bases. The ends lost 1 base at V and 12 bases at J; junction bases unmatched: 2. This CDR3 region has 11 residues. CDR1 is MGHRA and CDR2 is YSYEKL in the germline V gene. CDR3 coding DNA: TGCGCCAGCAGCCAAGGGACAGGGATGTACTTC. Residues: CASSQGTGMYF.

The chain joins TRBV25-1 to TRBJ2-7; D call uncertain. The CDR3 is 13 residues long. The V gene's germline CDR1 is MGHDK and CDR2 SYGVNS. V was pared by 4 bases and J by 7 bases, with 14 bases between. CDR3 DNA sequence: TGTGCCAGCAGTGGCCAGACCGATCGAGAGCAGTACTTC. The encoded protein is CASSGQTDREQYF.

The chain recombines TRBV2 with TRBJ1-5; no clear D. Germline V gene lookup returns CDR1 SNHLY and CDR2 FYNNEI. The V gene lost 8 bases and the J gene lost 0 bases, with 11 bases spanning the gap. This CDR3 contains 14 residues. CDR3 loop: CASFSGNSNQPQHF. The CDR3 coding sequence is TGTGCCAGCTTCAGTGGGAATAGCAATCAGCCCCAGCATTTT.

The CDR3 reads CASSEAWVGTEAFF. CDR3 in DNA: TGTGCCAGTAGTGAAGCTTGGGTCGGCACTGAAGCTTTCTTT. J is TRBJ1-1 and V is TRBV19; D uncertain. Germline V gene sequence: CDR1 LNHDA, CDR2 SQIVND (reference sequence). The CDR3 has 14 residues. Trimming cost V 5 bases and J 4 bases, with 14 bases left between them.

This clone turned up a few times. This chain links TRBV27 with TRBJ1-1; D ambiguous. Germline CDR1 MNHEY, CDR2 SMNVEV (reference sequence). The CDR3 has 13 amino acids. V gave up 2 bases and J gave up 1 base, with 5 bases separating them. Here the CDR3 reads CASSLQENTEAFF. CDR3 coding DNA: TGTGCCAGCAGTTTACAAGAGAACACTGAAGCTTTCTTT.

The rearrangement joins TRBV5-1 to TRBJ2-1, with D possibly TRBD2 on 5 matching bases. V was cut by 4 bases and J by 9 bases, with 11 bases left in between. The germline V gene encodes CDR1 SGHRS and CDR2 YFSETQ. This CDR3 is 12 amino acids long. For the CDR3, the DNA is TGCGCCAGCAGCACCACAGCGGCTGAGCAGTTCTTC. Its translation: CASSTTAAEQFF. Full variable domain (missing parts from reference TRBV5-1 and TRBJ2-1): KAGVTQTPRYLIKTRGQQVTLSCSPISGHRSVSWYQQTPGQGLQFLFEYFSETQRNKGNFPGRFSGRQFSNSRSEMNVSTLELGDSALYLCASSTTAAEQFFGPGTRLTVL.